This TCR beta chain comes out of a study of T cell changes during pregnancy in multiple sclerosis. Sequencing used immunoSEQ multiplex PCR; TCRdb keeps in-frame clones, though not all of them. The data show about 43,000 clones, 80% to 90% seen once. This CDR3 is built from 11 residues. CDR1 and CDR2 from the germline V gene are LGHNT and FRNRAP. Trimming removed 7 bases from V and 9 bases from J, with 12 bases in between. The receptor was derived from a female donor in good health, enrolled as a control in a pregnancy study. Specimen: peripheral blood, collected in the first trimester of pregnancy. The J gene is TRBJ2-5, the V gene TRBV12-5; tentatively, D is TRBD2 (5 bases). CDR3 amino acids: CASALWRAQYF. In nucleotides, the CDR3 is TGTGCTAGTGCCCTGTGGCGGGCCCAGTACTTC.